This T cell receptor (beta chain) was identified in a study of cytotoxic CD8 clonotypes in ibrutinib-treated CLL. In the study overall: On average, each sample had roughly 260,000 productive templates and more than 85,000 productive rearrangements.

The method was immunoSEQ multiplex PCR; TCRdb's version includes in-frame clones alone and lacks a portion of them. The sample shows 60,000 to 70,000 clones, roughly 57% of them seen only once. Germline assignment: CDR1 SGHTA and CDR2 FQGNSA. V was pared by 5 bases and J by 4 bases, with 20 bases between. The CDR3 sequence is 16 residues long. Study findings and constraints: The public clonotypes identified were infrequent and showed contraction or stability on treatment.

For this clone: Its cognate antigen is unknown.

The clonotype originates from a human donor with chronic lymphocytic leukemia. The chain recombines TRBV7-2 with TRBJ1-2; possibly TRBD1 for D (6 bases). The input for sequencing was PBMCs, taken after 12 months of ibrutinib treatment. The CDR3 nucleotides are TGTGCCAGCAGCCTAGGGATTTGGGGGCAAGGCTATGGCTACACCTTC. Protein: CASSLGIWGQGYGYTF.